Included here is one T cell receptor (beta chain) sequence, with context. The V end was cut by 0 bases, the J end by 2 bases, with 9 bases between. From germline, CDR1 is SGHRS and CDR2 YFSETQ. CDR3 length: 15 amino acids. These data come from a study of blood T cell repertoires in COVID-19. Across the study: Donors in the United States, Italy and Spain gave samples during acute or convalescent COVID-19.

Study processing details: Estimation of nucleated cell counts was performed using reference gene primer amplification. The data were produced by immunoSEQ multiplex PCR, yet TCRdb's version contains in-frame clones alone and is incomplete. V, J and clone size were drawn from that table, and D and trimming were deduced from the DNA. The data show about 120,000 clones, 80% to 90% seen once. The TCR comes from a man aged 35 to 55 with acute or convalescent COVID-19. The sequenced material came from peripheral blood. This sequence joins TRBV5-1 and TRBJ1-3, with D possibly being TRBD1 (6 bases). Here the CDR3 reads CASSLEGTPGNTIYF. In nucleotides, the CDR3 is TGCGCCAGCAGCTTGGAGGGGACACCTGGAAACACCATATATTTT.